This T cell receptor beta chain was recorded in a study of CD8+ T cells in alopecia areata (dated by TCRdb to 2016 to 2018). About the full investigation: Female C3H/HeJ recipients, about 7-10 weeks old, were grafted with skin from C3H/HeJ donors with spontaneous alopecia (roughly 6-12 months old). Clonality in the scalp was compared among normal scalp (n=4), patchy alopecia areata scalp (n=8), and alopecia totalis/universalis scalp (n=8). On the human side, TCRbeta sequencing was run on scalp tissue and on sorted CD4+ and CD8+ peripheral blood T cells from healthy controls and from alopecia areata patients with either patchy or totalis/universalis disease. High-throughput TCRbeta sequencing was used to examine T cell clonal expansion in alopecia areata in both the C3H/HeJ mouse model and human patients. RNA was extracted with the PAXgene miRNA kit for fixed scalp, the miRNeasy kit for PBMCs, and the RNeasy kit for mouse skin. TCRbeta CDR3 regions were amplified by immunoSEQ multiplex PCR with 35 Vbeta forward and 13 Jbeta reverse primers.

The library was generated by the immunoSEQ multiplex PCR assay. For TCR sequencing, RNA was extracted from every sample and reverse transcribed into cDNA to serve as template. First-strand cDNA was synthesized using SuperScript III with a 2:1 mix of oligo-dT and random hexamers. A synthetic immune receptor repertoire was used to gauge amplification bias, and whatever bias remained was removed computationally. Sequencing of the libraries was done on Illumina HiSeq using 60 bp reads that spanned the CDR3 and were read from J toward V. In the paper's pipeline: Raw reads were preprocessed to remove errors, and CDR3 was defined according to IMGT conventions as the region from the conserved cysteine to phenylalanine. Clonality was calculated as 1 minus Shannon entropy normalized by log2 of the number of productive unique TCRs. Whether each scalp clone was CD4 or CD8 was inferred by checking scalp TCRbeta sequences against the CD4 and CD8 repertoires from sorted blood. TCRdb mirrors the immuneACCESS table, restricted to in-frame sequences. Some clones are absent from its copies; in checked studies, under half trace to an unresolved V gene, and the reason for the others is unknown. V and J calls and clone size are copied from that table; D and trimming were computed from the DNA. For this sample, over 100,000 clones appear and none is a singleton. The ten most abundant clones make up 15% to 20% of the sample.

Findings and caveats that apply to the study as a whole: Compared with normal scalp, lesional scalp, particularly in alopecia totalis/universalis, had higher clonality and more expanded CD8+ clones, which suggests antigenic drive. Resident alphabeta T cells in normal human skin are also sequenced, complicating scalp TCR repertoire analysis, unlike mouse skin dominated by gammadelta T cells. Shared TCR sequences between patients were less evident than in mice, which may be partly attributable to HLA diversity in the patient population.

V is reduced by 7 bases and J by 5 bases, leaving a spacing of 9 bases between them. The CDR3 spans 12 residues, from the cysteine through the phenylalanine. Of the CDR3's DNA, 24 bases were read; they are in frame from base 1. CDR1 and CDR2, per the germline V gene, are NNHDY and SYVADS. This clone was observed a handful of times. Its antigen is still unknown. Gene designations and germline sequences in this entry are those of the mouse. Read data end 4 residues before the CDR3 end; the end is taken from the germline J gene. The receptor was derived from a C3H/HeJ mouse with alopecia areata. The strain's MHC haplotype is H2-k. The source material was lesional skin. Recombination linked TRBV13-3 to TRBJ1-4; matching of 5 bases hints at TRBD1 as the D gene. The CDR3 here reads CASVDKNERLFF. The covered CDR3 bases are TGTGCCAGCGTGGACAAGAACGAA.